This entry lists 9 T cell receptor beta chains sequenced from one sample in a study of T cells after yellow fever vaccination. TCRdb reprocessed the 5' RACE reads with MiXCR, giving one entry per CDR3 protein. This sample has 130,000 or so distinct CDR3 sequences; 13% to 15% occur once, and the top ten carry around 40%. The sequencing here drew on CD8+ T cells sorted from PBMCs, taken 5 days after the yellow fever booster vaccination. These receptors were collected from a man aged 18 to 30 who received the YFV17D yellow fever vaccine.

This clonotype was seen ten or more times. The V gene is TRBV13, the J gene TRBJ2-7; D gene unclear. This CDR3 has 14 amino acids. Trimming cost V 5 bases and J 0 bases, with 11 bases left between them. Germline CDR1 reads PRHDT; CDR2 reads FYEKMQ (reference sequence). Here the CDR3 DNA reads TGTGCCAGCAGCCCGTCGGCCAACTCCTACGAGCAGTACTTC. It translates to CASSPSANSYEQYF.

The chain uses TRBV5-1 and TRBJ2-1; TRBD1 might be the D (6 bases). Trimming took 0 bases from V and 3 from J, leaving 10 bases between them. The CDR3 is 15 amino acids. Germline assignment: CDR1 SGHRS and CDR2 YFSETQ. The CDR3 region has the DNA TGCGCCAGCAGCTTGGAGGACAGCTACTACAATGAGCAGTTCTTC. Residues: CASSLEDSYYNEQFF.

This clonotype was seen only a few times. The rearrangement links TRBV6-5 to TRBJ2-1; 7 positions agree with TRBD1. J lost 7 bases, V lost 6 bases, and 3 bases had no gene match. The CDR3 is 12 amino acids. CDR1 and CDR2 (germline): MNHEY, SVGAGI. In DNA, the CDR3 is TGTGCCAGCAGGAAACAGGGGAATGAGCAGTTCTTC. Its translation: CASRKQGNEQFF.

The V and J genes are TRBV4-3 and TRBJ2-7; 11 bases map to TRBD1. Germline V gene sequence: CDR1 LGHNA, CDR2 YSLEER. This CDR3 region has 14 residues. The junction had 4 bases not matched to a gene; V was cut back by 4 bases and J by 5 bases. This CDR3 reads CASSPGQGADEQYF. CDR3 sequence (DNA): TGCGCCAGCAGCCCCGGACAGGGGGCCGACGAGCAGTACTTC.

V is TRBV29-1 and J is TRBJ2-1, with D unclear. Trimming took 7 bases from V and 2 from J, leaving 3 bases between them. The CDR3 totals 10 residues. Per the germline V gene, CDR1 is SQVTM and CDR2 is ANQGSEA. Here the CDR3 DNA reads TGCAGCGGAACCTACAATGAGCAGTTCTTC. It encodes CSGTYNEQFF.

This clonotype was counted a few times. The genes are TRBV3-1 and TRBJ2-3; D gene uncertain. Trimming shortened V by 0 bases and J by 4 bases, and 2 bases separated the two germline ends. Germline CDR1 and CDR2: LGHDT and YNNKEL (reference sequence). The CDR3 sequence is 12 residues long. The CDR3 DNA reads as TGTGCCAGCAGCCAAGAACCAGATACGCAGTATTTT. It specifies CASSQEPDTQYF.

V is TRBV24-1 and J is TRBJ2-1; D gene uncertain. CDR1 is KGHDR, CDR2 SFDVKD, per germline. CDR3 length equals 10 residues. V lost 7 bases, J lost 6 bases, and 3 bases lay in between. CDR3 nucleotide sequence: TGTGCCACCAGCGTCAATGAGCAGTTCTTC. It translates to CATSVNEQFF.

This clonotype was recorded a few times. The chain couples TRBV7-9 to TRBJ2-2; perhaps TRBD2 as D (5 bases). Germline CDR1 SEHNR, CDR2 FQNEAQ (reference sequence). The CDR3 is made up of 15 amino acids. V lost 5 bases, J lost 7 bases, and 17 bases lay in between. CDR3 in DNA: TGTGCCAGCAGCCCCCCTGGGCCGGGAATCGGGGAGCTGTTTTTT. It translates to CASSPPGPGIGELFF. The whole variable domain, remainder taken from reference TRBV7-9 and TRBJ2-2, is DTGVSQNPRHKITKRGQNVTFRCDPISEHNRLYWYRQTLGQGPEFLTYFQNEAQLEKSRLLSDRFSAERPKGSFSTLEIQRTEQGDSAMYLCASSPPGPGIGELFFGEGSRLTVL.

This clonotype was seen just once. The CDR3 sequence is CAISGRRTDGNTEAFF. In DNA, the CDR3 is TGTGCCATCAGTGGAAGGAGGACGGACGGGAACACTGAAGCTTTCTTT. The chain recombines TRBV10-3 with TRBJ1-1, with D uncertain. The CDR3 is made up of 16 amino acids. Trimming took off 4 bases at V and 1 base at J, with 16 bases between the two ends. CDR1 ENHRY and CDR2 SYGVKD come from the germline V gene.